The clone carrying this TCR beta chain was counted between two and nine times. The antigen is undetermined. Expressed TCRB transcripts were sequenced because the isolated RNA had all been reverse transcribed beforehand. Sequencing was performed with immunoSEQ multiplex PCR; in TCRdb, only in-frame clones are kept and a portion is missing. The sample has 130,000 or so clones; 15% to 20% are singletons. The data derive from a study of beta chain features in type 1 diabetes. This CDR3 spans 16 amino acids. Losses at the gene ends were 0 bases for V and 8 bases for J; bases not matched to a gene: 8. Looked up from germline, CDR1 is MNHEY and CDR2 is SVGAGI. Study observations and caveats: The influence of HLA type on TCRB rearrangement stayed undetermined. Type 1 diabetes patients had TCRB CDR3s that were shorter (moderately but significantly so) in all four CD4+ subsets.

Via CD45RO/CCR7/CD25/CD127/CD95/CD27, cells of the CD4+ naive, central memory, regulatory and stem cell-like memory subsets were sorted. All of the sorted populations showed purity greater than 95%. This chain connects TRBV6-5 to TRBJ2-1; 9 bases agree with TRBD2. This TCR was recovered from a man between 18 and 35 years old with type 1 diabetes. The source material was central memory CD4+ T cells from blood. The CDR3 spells CASSYSIAGGLYEQFF. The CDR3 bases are TGTGCCAGCAGTTACTCGATCGCGGGAGGGCTTTATGAGCAGTTCTTC.